These 28 T cell receptor beta chains came from one sample sequenced in a study of OX40 agonist ivuxolimab in advanced cancers. Only in-frame clones appear in the TCRdb table, and some are missing; sequencing was by immunoSEQ multiplex PCR. Among under 15,000 clones listed, approximately 75% were seen once. Specimen: CD4+ or CD8+ T cells sorted from blood, collected in a trial of the OX40 agonist ivuxolimab. These TCRs come from an adult with an advanced solid tumor such as melanoma, head and neck, liver or kidney cancer.

The chain uses TRBV5-5 and TRBJ2-7; D may be TRBD1 or TRBD2 (5 bases each). V was pared by 4 bases and J by 3 bases, with 23 bases between. Per germline, CDR1 SGHKS and CDR2 YYEKEE (reference sequence). CDR3 length: 17 amino acids. This chain's CDR3 is CASSLLRTGRGYYEQYF. The CDR3 DNA reads as TGTGCCAGCAGCCTCCTCCGGACCGGTCGGGGCTACTACGAGCAGTACTTC.

The J gene is TRBJ2-3, the V gene TRBV4-2, with 9 bases that match TRBD2. V was pared by 0 bases and J by 1 base, with 8 bases of the junction left unmatched. Germline values: CDR1 LGHNA, CDR2 YNFKEQ. There are 18 residues in the CDR3. The CDR3 region has the DNA TGTGCCAGCAGCCAAGATCTGATTAGCGGGGGCCGCACAGATACGCAGTATTTT. This codes for CASSQDLISGGRTDTQYF.

The gene calls are TRBV6-5 and TRBJ1-2; D possibly corresponds to TRBD1 (5 bases). The V end was cut by 2 bases, the J end by 4 bases, with 14 bases between. This CDR3 has 15 residues. From germline, CDR1 is MNHEY and CDR2 SVGAGI. The CDR3 coding sequence is TGTGCCAGCAGTTACCCCCGGACATCCATCTATGGCTACACCTTC. Its translation is CASSYPRTSIYGYTF.

Turning to this clone: The same CDR3 arises from other DNA sequences in this sample as well. V and J are TRBV27 and TRBJ2-7, with no clear D. Germline CDR1 MNHEY, CDR2 SMNVEV (reference sequence). V was shortened by 4 bases and J by 0 bases, with 1 base between the two germline ends. This CDR3 is 11 amino acids long. The CDR3 sequence: CASSSSYEQYF. The CDR3 DNA follows: TGTGCCAGCAGTTCCTCCTACGAGCAGTACTTC.

J is TRBJ2-1 and V is TRBV6-5; D possibly corresponds to TRBD1 (6 bases). Trimming stripped 5 bases from V and 7 bases from J, with 15 bases between. The CDR3 length is 14 residues. The germline V gene has CDR1 MNHEY and CDR2 SVGAGI. The DNA for the CDR3 is TGTGCCAGCAGTGGGACAAACACGGGGAATGAGCAGTTCTTC. It yields the protein CASSGTNTGNEQFF.

The genes are TRBV10-3 and TRBJ2-6; D is unclear. This CDR3 region has 18 residues. Germline V CDR1 and CDR2: ENHRY, SYGVKD. The V and J ends lost 4 bases and 0 bases respectively, with 16 bases between them. The CDR3 is CAISGAQVPSSGANVLTF. CDR3 nucleotides: TGTGCCATCAGTGGAGCCCAGGTTCCTAGCTCTGGGGCCAACGTCCTGACTTTC.

The chain links TRBV27 to TRBJ1-6, with D perhaps TRBD1 (6 bases). V lost 4 bases, J lost 2 bases, and 21 bases lay in between. There are 19 residues in the CDR3. CDR1 is MNHEY, CDR2 SMNVEV, per germline (reference sequence). The CDR3 loop reads CASSSSPPGVVTYNSPLHF. DNA of the CDR3: TGTGCCAGCAGTTCTTCCCCTCCAGGGGTAGTAACCTATAATTCACCCCTCCACTTT.

The rearrangement uses TRBV2 and TRBJ2-3; D possibly corresponds to TRBD2 (5 bases). The germline V gene encodes CDR1 SNHLY and CDR2 FYNNEI. V lost 6 bases, J lost 4 bases, and 20 bases lay in between. The CDR3 consists of 16 residues. The CDR3 DNA sequence: TGTGCCAGCAGCCATTTACGGGGAAGAGTTTCAGATACGCAGTATTTT. It codes for CASSHLRGRVSDTQYF. Based on the CDR3 plus reference TRBV2 and TRBJ2-3, the full variable domain is EPEVTQTPSHQVTQMGQEVILRCVPISNHLYFYWYRQILGQKVEFLVSFYNNEISEKSEIFDDQFSVERPDGSNFTLKIRSTKLEDSAMYFCASSHLRGRVSDTQYFGPGTRLTVL.

V gene TRBV27 combines with J gene TRBJ2-1; 14 nucleotides align to TRBD2. The CDR3 has 16 residues. The germline gives CDR1 MNHEY, CDR2 SMNVEV (reference sequence). V lost 5 bases and J lost 6; bases outside the gene matches: 6. The CDR3 DNA sequence: TGTGCCAGCAGTCCTTGGACTAGCGGGGGGAGCAATGAGCAGTTCTTC. Amino acids: CASSPWTSGGSNEQFF.

This clone was found once. V gene TRBV21-1 combines with J gene TRBJ2-5; the table's D call of TRBD2 was not tested on the DNA. TRBV21-1 represents a pseudogene. The CDR3 is made up of 15 amino acids. CDR3 protein: CASSTLAGDGETQYF. CDR3 coding DNA: TGTGCCAGCAGCACTCTCGCGGGAGACGGGGAGACCCAGTACTTC.

This clone has more than one count but fewer than ten. The rearrangement joins TRBV7-9 to TRBJ2-7; D gene ambiguous. Trimming left V 5 bases short and J 4 bases short, with 9 bases between. The CDR3 is 12 residues long. Germline lookup yields CDR1 SEHNR and CDR2 FQNEAQ (reference sequence). CDR3 nucleotides: TGTGCCAGCAGCCCAACTGATTACGAGCAGTACTTC. Its protein product is CASSPTDYEQYF. The whole variable domain, remainder taken from reference TRBV7-9 and TRBJ2-7, is DTGVSQNPRHKITKRGQNVTFRCDPISEHNRLYWYRQTLGQGPEFLTYFQNEAQLEKSRLLSDRFSAERPKGSFSTLEIQRTEQGDSAMYLCASSPTDYEQYFGPGTRLTVT.

The rearrangement uses TRBV4-1 and TRBJ2-1, with 7 nucleotides matching TRBD2. Germline V gene sequence: CDR1 MGHRA, CDR2 YSYEKL. The V gene end was trimmed by 6 bases and the J gene end by 2 bases; junction bases not matched to a gene: 4. CDR3 length: 14 residues. The DNA for the CDR3 is TGCGCCAGCAGTCCTCTAGCGGCCTACAATGAGCAGTTCTTC. Translation: CASSPLAAYNEQFF.

This clone was seen just once. V is TRBV23-1 and J is TRBJ2-7; 9 bases align to TRBD1. TRBV23-1 is annotated as an ORF whose role is uncertain. This CDR3 region has 15 residues. Trimming cost V 4 bases and J 5 bases; bases outside gene matches: 9. This chain's CDR3 is CASSLERTGEHEQYF. For the CDR3, the DNA is TGCGCCAGCAGTCTCGAGAGGACAGGGGAGCACGAGCAGTACTTC.

The chain links TRBV2 to TRBJ1-2, with a possible D match to TRBD1 (5 bases). The CDR3 length is 15 residues. Trimming left V 0 bases short and J 4 bases short, with 12 bases between. Germline CDR1 is SNHLY and CDR2 is FYNNEI. CDR3 sequence: CASSEASGAAYGYTF. The CDR3 DNA reads as TGTGCCAGCAGTGAAGCGTCCGGGGCGGCCTATGGCTACACCTTC. The entire variable domain, with the rest obtained from reference TRBV2 and TRBJ1-2, is as follows: EPEVTQTPSHQVTQMGQEVILRCVPISNHLYFYWYRQILGQKVEFLVSFYNNEISEKSEIFDDQFSVERPDGSNFTLKIRSTKLEDSAMYFCASSEASGAAYGYTFGSGTRLTVV.

The gene calls are TRBV2 and TRBJ2-7; TRBD2 matches 12 bases. V lost 7 bases to trimming and J lost 10 bases; unmatched junction nucleotides: 8. The germline gives CDR1 SNHLY, CDR2 FYNNEI. The CDR3 has 13 amino acids. The CDR3 region has the DNA TGTGCCAGCATTAGACTAGCGGGAGCTCACCAGTACTTC. Translating gives CASIRLAGAHQYF.

This chain links TRBV5-5 with TRBJ2-2, with TRBD2 matching over 13 bases. Germline V gene sequence: CDR1 SGHKS, CDR2 YYEKEE (reference sequence). The CDR3 sequence is 17 residues long. The trim removed 4 bases at V and 7 bases at J, leaving 10 bases unmatched. CDR3: CASSGGLAGVLVGELFF. The CDR3 nucleotides read TGTGCCAGCAGCGGCGGACTAGCGGGGGTTTTGGTCGGGGAGCTGTTTTTT. The full variable domain, completed using reference TRBV5-5 and TRBJ2-2, is DAGVTQSPTHLIKTRGQQVTLRCSPISGHKSVSWYQQVLGQGPQFIFQYYEKEERGRGNFPDRFSARQFPNYSSELNVNALLLGDSALYLCASSGGLAGVLVGELFFGEGSRLTVL.

This sequence joins TRBV4-2 and TRBJ2-5; D possibly uses TRBD1 or TRBD2 (5 bases each). The germline V and J ends were trimmed by 5 bases and 5 bases, with 15 bases remaining between them. The CDR3 consists of 14 residues. Germline loops: CDR1 LGHNA, CDR2 YNFKEQ. This chain's CDR3 is CASSSLGELETQYF. The CDR3 DNA reads TGTGCCAGCAGCTCCCTGGGGGAGCTTGAGACCCAGTACTTC.

This chain connects TRBV4-3 to TRBJ1-1, with no clear D. The CDR3 has 15 amino acids. Trimming left V 0 bases short and J 5 bases short, with 13 bases between. Germline V gene data show CDR1 as LGHNA and CDR2 as YSLEER. The CDR3, as DNA: TGCGCCAGCAGCCAAGATATGTCCCTGAGTACTGAAGCTTTCTTT. It specifies CASSQDMSLSTEAFF.

The chain links TRBV28 to TRBJ1-5, with D maybe TRBD1 (5 bases). The germline CDR1 and CDR2 sequences are MDHEN and SYDVKM. V was cut by 6 bases and J by 3 bases, with 9 bases left in between. There are 13 residues in the CDR3. CDR3 sequence (DNA): TGTGCCAGCAGCGCGACAGACAATCAGCCCCAGCATTTT. This gives the protein CASSATDNQPQHF.

This chain connects TRBV27 to TRBJ2-2; D may be TRBD1 or TRBD2 (5 bases each). The germline gives CDR1 MNHEY, CDR2 SMNVEV (reference sequence). The CDR3 sequence is 18 residues long. V dropped 2 bases and J dropped 4 bases, with 20 bases sitting between them. For the CDR3, the DNA is TGTGCCAGCAGTTTAGCGCTGCCCGGGACGATCGGCACCGGGGAGCTGTTTTTT. Translating it yields CASSLALPGTIGTGELFF.

This clone has a handful of counts. The rearrangement uses TRBV27 and TRBJ2-1; a possible D gene is TRBD2 (6 bases). This CDR3 contains 16 residues. CDR1 is MNHEY and CDR2 is SMNVEV in the germline V gene (reference sequence). V lost 3 bases and J 0 bases, leaving 12 bases between the germline ends. CDR3 amino acids: CASSLAGLSSYNEQFF. The CDR3 DNA reads as TGTGCCAGCAGTTTGGCGGGACTGAGCTCCTACAATGAGCAGTTCTTC.

This clone occurred a few times. V usage is TRBV7-9 and J usage is TRBJ2-1; TRBD2 matches 9 bases. The CDR3 is 14 amino acids. The V gene end was trimmed by 1 base and the J gene end by 14 bases; junction bases not matched to a gene: 9. Germline-derived CDR1 and CDR2 are SEHNR and FQNEAQ (reference sequence). The CDR3 DNA reads as TGTGCCAGCAGCTTAGGGGGTAGCGGGAGTCCGAAGTTCTTC. This sequence encodes CASSLGGSGSPKFF.

This clone is labeled medium-sized. The J gene is TRBJ2-1, the V gene TRBV4-1, with 8 nucleotides matching TRBD2. The CDR3 is 16 residues long. Germline CDR1 reads MGHRA; CDR2 reads YSYEKL. V was clipped by 0 bases and J by 2 bases; unmatched bases: 3. DNA of the CDR3: TGCGCCAGCAGCCAAGAACTAGCGGACGCCTACAATGAGCAGTTCTTC. It yields the protein CASSQELADAYNEQFF.

The chain employs TRBV30 and TRBJ2-1; TRBD2 is a possible D gene (5 bases). Germline loops: CDR1 GTSNPN, CDR2 SVGIG (reference sequence). This CDR3 has 12 amino acids. V lost 4 bases and J lost 6, with 10 bases in between. The CDR3 loop reads CAWKGEGNEQFF. Written as DNA, the CDR3 is TGTGCCTGGAAGGGAGAGGGCAATGAGCAGTTCTTC.

The rearrangement uses TRBV6-5 and TRBJ1-1; D remains unclear. This CDR3 contains 13 residues. From germline, CDR1 is MNHEY and CDR2 SVGAGI. V dropped 6 bases and J dropped 1 base, with 9 bases sitting between them. CDR3 sequence (DNA): TGTGCCAGCAGCCAATGGGGGAACACTGAAGCTTTCTTT. It specifies CASSQWGNTEAFF.

This chain joins TRBV7-6 and TRBJ2-2; TRBD2 aligns across 13 bases. The CDR3 length is 16 residues. Germline trimming cut 5 bases from V and 6 bases from J; bases unmatched to any gene: 6. Germline CDR1 reads SGHVS; CDR2 reads FNYEAQ. Here the CDR3 reads CASSPGLAGVSGELFF. CDR3 DNA sequence: TGTGCCAGCAGCCCTGGACTAGCGGGAGTCTCCGGGGAGCTGTTTTTT.

The rearrangement uses TRBV6-6 and TRBJ1-2; the D is unclear. This CDR3 contains 15 residues. CDR1 and CDR2 (germline): MNHNY, SVGAGI (reference sequence). Trimming took 7 bases from V and 2 from J, leaving 17 bases between them. The CDR3 loop is CASNPTAVTNYGYTF. DNA for the CDR3: TGTGCCAGCAACCCGACCGCAGTTACGAACTATGGCTACACCTTC.

The rearrangement joins TRBV10-2 to TRBJ2-7; 11 nucleotides align to TRBD2. Germline trimming cut 8 bases from V and 3 bases from J; bases unmatched to any gene: 3. The CDR3 is 13 residues long. Germline lookup yields CDR1 WSHSY and CDR2 SAAADI. The chain's CDR3 is CASGGLADYEQYF. The CDR3 region has the DNA TGCGCCAGCGGGGGACTAGCGGACTACGAGCAGTACTTC.